This section outlines one TCR beta chain sequence together with its context. The sample comes from a study of blood T cell repertoires in COVID-19. V lost 2 bases to trimming and J lost 0 bases, with 11 bases between them. The CDR3 length is 16 residues. Germline V gene sequence: CDR1 SGHTA, CDR2 FQGNSA. The table came from immunoSEQ multiplex PCR; TCRdb's copy has only in-frame clones and leaves some out. The sample has over 60,000 clones, about 88% seen once; the top ten hold roughly 15%. This chain uses TRBV7-2 with TRBJ1-3; D is ambiguous. Sequenced: peripheral blood. The TCR sequence derives from a woman of 80 years or more with active or convalescent COVID-19. CDR3 nucleotide sequence: TGTGCCAGCAGCTTACAGGAAACCTTCTCTGGAAACACCATATATTTT. This sequence encodes CASSLQETFSGNTIYF.